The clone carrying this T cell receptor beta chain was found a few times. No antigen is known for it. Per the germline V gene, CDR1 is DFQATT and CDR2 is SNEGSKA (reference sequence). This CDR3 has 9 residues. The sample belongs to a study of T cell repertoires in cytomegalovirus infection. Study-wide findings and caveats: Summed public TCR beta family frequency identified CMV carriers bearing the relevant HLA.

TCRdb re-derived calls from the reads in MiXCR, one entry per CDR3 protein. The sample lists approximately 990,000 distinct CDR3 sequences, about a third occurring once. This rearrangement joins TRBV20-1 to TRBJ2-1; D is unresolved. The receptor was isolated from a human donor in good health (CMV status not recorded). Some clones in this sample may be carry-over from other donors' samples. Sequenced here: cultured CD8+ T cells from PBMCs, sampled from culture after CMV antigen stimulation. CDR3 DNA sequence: TGCAGAGTCAGAAATGAGCAGTTCTTC. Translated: CRVRNEQFF.